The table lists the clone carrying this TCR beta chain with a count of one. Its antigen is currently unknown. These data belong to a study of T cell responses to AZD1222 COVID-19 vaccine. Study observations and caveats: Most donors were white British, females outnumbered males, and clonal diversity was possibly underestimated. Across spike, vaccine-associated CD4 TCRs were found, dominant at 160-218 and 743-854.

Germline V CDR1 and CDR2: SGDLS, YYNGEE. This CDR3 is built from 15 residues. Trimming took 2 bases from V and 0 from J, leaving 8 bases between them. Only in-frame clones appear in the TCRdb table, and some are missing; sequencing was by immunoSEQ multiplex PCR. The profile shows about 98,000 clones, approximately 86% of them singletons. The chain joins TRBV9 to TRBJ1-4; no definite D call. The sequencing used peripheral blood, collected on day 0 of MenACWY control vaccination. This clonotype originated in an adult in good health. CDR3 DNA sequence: TGTGCCAGCAGCGTCGAGGGTTCAACTAATGAAAAACTGTTTTTT. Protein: CASSVEGSTNEKLFF.